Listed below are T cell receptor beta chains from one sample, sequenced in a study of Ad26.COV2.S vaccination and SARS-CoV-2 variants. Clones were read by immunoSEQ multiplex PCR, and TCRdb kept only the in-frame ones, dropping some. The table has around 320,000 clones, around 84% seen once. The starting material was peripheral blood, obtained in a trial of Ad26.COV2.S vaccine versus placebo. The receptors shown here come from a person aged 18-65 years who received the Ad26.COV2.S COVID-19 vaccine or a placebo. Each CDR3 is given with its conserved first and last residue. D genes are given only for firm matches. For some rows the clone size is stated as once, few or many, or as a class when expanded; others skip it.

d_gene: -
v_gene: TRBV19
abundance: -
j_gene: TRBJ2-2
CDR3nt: TGTGCCAGTAGTATAGTGGGAAACACCGGGGAGCTGTTTTTT
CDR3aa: CASSIVGNTGELFF

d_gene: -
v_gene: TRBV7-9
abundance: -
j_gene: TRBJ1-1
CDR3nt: TGTGCCAGCAGCCTACCGGTTGCTGAAGCTTTCTTT
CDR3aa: CASSLPVAEAFF

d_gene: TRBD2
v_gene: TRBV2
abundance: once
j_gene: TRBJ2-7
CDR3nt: TGTGCCAGCAATTTTCAGCGGGGGGCCCGCTACGAGCAGTACTTC
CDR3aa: CASNFQRGARYEQYF

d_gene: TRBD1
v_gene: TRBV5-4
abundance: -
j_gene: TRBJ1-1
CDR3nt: TGTGCCAGCAGCTTGGCCGGGACAGGGGACACTGAAGCTTTCTTT
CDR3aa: CASSLAGTGDTEAFF

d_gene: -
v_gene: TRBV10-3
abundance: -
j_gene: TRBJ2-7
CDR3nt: TGTGCCATCAAGGGCCGGCAGTACTTC
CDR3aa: CAIKGRQYF

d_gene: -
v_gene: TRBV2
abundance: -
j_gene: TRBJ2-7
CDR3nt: TGTGCCAGCAGTGAAGTGCTAGGGCAGGGGATACGCGAGCAGTACTTC
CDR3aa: CASSEVLGQGIREQYF

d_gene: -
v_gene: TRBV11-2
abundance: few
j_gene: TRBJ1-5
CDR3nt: TGTGCCAGCAGCTTAGGCGGAGGGTTTCAGCCCCAGCATTTT
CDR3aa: CASSLGGGFQPQHF

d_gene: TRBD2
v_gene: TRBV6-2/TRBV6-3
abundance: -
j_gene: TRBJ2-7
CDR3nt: TGTGCCAGCAGCCCGATCCCCACGGGGGGCTACGAGCAGTACTTC
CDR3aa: CASSPIPTGGYEQYF

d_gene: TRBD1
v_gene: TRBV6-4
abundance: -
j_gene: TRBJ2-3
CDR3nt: TGTGCCAGCAAAGAAGACAGGGTCGCAGATACGCAGTATTTT
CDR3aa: CASKEDRVADTQYF

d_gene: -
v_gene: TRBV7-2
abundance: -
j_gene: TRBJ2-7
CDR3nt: TGTGCCAGCAGCCCCCGGGACTCGCACTCCTACGAGCAGTACTTC
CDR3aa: CASSPRDSHSYEQYF

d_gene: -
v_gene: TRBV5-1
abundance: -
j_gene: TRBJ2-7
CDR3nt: TGCGCCAGCAGCCCACAGGACGTATACTACGAGCAGTACTTC
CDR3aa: CASSPQDVYYEQYF

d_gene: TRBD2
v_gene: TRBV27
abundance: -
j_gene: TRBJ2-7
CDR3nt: TGTGCCAGCATGACTAGCATTCAGCCCTACGAGCAGTACTTC
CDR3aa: CASMTSIQPYEQYF

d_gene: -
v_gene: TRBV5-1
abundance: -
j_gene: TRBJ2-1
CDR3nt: TGCGCCAGCAGCTTGTACGGGGGGCCTGAGAATGAGCAGTTCTTC
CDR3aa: CASSLYGGPENEQFF

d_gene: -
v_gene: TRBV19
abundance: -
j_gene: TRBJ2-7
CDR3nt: TGTGCCAGTAGTATGGACGGGGCAGGGCCGTTCTACGAGCAGTACTTC
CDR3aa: CASSMDGAGPFYEQYF

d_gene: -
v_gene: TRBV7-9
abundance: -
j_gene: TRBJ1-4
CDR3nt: TGTGCCAGCAGCTTAGGTGGCGGACCTAATGAAAAACTGTTTTTT
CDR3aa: CASSLGGGPNEKLFF

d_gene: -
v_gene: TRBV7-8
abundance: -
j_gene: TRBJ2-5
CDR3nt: TGTGCCAGCAGCCCGGTCCTGGAGACCCAGTACTTC
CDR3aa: CASSPVLETQYF

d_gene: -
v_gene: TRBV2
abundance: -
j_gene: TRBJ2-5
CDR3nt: TGTGCCAGCAGTGAGTTCGTACAGGGTGGAGAGACCCAGTACTTC
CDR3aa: CASSEFVQGGETQYF

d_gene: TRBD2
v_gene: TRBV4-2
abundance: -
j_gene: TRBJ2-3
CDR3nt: TGTGCCAGCAGCCTTTCTCTGGCTAGCGGGGGGTTGAGCACAGATACGCAGTATTTT
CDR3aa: CASSLSLASGGLSTDTQYF

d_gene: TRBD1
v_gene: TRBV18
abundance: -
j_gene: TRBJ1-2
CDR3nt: TGTGCCAGCTCACCTAATCTCCAGGGGGCCATTAACTATGGCTACACCTTC
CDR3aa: CASSPNLQGAINYGYTF

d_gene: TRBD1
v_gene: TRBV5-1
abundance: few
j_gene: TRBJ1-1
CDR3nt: TGCGCCAGCTGGGACACAGGGGGAACTGAAGCTTTCTTT
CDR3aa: CASWDTGGTEAFF

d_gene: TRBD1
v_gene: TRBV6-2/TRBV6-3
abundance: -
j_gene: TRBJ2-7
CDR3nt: TGTGCCAGCAGTTTACCTCGACAGGGAATATACGAGCAGTACTTC
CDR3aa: CASSLPRQGIYEQYF

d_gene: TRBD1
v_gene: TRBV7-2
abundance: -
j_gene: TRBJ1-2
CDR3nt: TGTGCCAGCAGCTTGGGTCCTTGGGACAGGGGAATTACTGGCTACACCTTC
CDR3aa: CASSLGPWDRGITGYTF

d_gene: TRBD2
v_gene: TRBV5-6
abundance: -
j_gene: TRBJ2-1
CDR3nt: TGTGCCAGCAGCTTGTTAGCGGGGAGGAATGAGCAGTTCTTC
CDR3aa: CASSLLAGRNEQFF

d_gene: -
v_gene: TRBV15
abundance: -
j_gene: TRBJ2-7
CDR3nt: TGTGCCACCAGCAGAGGAGGGGCAGGACGCGAGCAGTACTTC
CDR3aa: CATSRGGAGREQYF

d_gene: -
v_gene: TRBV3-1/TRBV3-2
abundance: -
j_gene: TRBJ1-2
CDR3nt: TGTGCCAGCAGCCAAGATCTTTTACAGCCTACTAACTATGGCTACACCTTC
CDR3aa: CASSQDLLQPTNYGYTF

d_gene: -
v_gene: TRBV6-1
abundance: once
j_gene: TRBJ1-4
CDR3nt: TGTGCCAGCAGTAGGGGGGGGAGCAATGAAAAACTGTTTTTT
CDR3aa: CASSRGGSNEKLFF

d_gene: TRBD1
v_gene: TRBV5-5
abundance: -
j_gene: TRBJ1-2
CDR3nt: TGTGCCAGCAGCTTGACGGGACAGGACGCTGGTTTCGCCTTC
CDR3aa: CASSLTGQDAGFAF